This T cell receptor (beta chain) was recorded in a study of cytomegalovirus exposure and HLA in healthy donors. Whole-study findings and limits: That first-cohort TCR clusters tended to co-occur in the approximately 120 validation repertoires was found in a later analysis.

CDR3 length equals 17 residues. The germline gives CDR1 LNHDA, CDR2 SQIVND (reference sequence). The ends lost 3 bases at V and 5 bases at J; junction bases unmatched: 7. TCRdb keeps only in-frame clones here, not all; method: immunoSEQ multiplex PCR. The repertoire holds about 150,000 clones, with approximately 93% as singletons. With regard to this clone: Its antigen remains unknown.

This chain uses TRBV19 with TRBJ2-1; 13 bases line up with TRBD2. This receptor was identified in a man between 18 and 35 years old in good health and CMV-seronegative. Material: PBMCs. For the CDR3, the DNA is TGTGCCAGTAGTATGCCGGGACTAGCGGGGATACACAATGAGCAGTTCTTC. Encoded protein: CASSMPGLAGIHNEQFF.